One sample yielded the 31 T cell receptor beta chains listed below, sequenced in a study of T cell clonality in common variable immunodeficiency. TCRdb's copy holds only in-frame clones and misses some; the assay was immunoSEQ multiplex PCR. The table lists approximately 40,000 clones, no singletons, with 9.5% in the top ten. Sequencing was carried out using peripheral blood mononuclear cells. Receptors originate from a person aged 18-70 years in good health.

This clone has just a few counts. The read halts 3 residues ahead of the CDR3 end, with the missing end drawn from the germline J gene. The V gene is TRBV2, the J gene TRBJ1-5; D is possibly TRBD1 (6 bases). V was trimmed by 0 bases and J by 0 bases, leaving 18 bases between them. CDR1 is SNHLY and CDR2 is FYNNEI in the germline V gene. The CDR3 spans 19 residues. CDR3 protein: CASSEAMSQGTYSNQPQHF. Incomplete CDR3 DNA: TGTGCCAGCAGTGAAGCGATGAGTCAGGGGACATATAGCAATCAGCCC. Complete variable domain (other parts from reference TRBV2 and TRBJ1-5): EPEVTQTPSHQVTQMGQEVILRCVPISNHLYFYWYRQILGQKVEFLVSFYNNEISEKSEIFDDQFSVERPDGSNFTLKIRSTKLEDSAMYFCASSEAMSQGTYSNQPQHFGDGTRLSIL.

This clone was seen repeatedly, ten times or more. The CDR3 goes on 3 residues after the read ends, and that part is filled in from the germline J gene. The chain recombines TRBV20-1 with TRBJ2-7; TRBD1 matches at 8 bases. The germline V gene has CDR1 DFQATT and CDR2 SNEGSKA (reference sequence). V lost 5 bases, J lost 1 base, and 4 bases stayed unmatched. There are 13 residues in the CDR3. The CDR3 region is CSAEDRESYEQYF. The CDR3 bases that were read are TGCAGTGCTGAGGACAGGGAGTCCTACGAG.

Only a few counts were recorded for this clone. CDR3 bases read: TGTGCCAGCACCCCGGGACAGCAACTAGGC. Its translation is CASTPGQQLG. The CDR3 reads in full as CASTPGQQLGYTF. The chain links TRBV2 to TRBJ1-2, with 7 bases fitting TRBD1. The sequence runs out 3 residues before the end of the CDR3; the remainder is reconstructed from the germline J gene. The CDR3 covers 13 residues. From germline, CDR1 is SNHLY and CDR2 FYNNEI.

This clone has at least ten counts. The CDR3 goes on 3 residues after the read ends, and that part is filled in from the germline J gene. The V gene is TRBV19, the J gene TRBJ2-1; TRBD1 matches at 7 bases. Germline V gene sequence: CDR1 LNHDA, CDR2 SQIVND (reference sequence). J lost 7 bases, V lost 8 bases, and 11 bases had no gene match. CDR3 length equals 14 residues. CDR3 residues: CASRQGYGANEQFF. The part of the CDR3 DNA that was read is TGTGCCAGTCGACAGGGCTATGGGGCGAATGAG.

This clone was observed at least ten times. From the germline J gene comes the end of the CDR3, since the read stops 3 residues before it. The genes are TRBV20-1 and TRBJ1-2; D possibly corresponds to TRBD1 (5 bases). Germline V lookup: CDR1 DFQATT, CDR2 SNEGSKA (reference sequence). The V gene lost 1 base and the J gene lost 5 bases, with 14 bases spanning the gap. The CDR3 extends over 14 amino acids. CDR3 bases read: TGCAGTGCTAGAGGGGGGGATCGGGGATATGGC. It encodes CSARGGDRGYG. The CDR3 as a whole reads CSARGGDRGYGYTF.

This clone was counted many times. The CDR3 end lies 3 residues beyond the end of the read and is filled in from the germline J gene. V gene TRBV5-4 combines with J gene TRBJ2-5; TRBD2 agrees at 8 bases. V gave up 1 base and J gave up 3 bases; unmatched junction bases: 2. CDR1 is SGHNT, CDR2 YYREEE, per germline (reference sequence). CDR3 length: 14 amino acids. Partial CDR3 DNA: TGTGCCAGCAGCTTGAAAGCGGGGGAAGAGACC. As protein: CASSLKAGEET. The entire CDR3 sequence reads CASSLKAGEETQYF.

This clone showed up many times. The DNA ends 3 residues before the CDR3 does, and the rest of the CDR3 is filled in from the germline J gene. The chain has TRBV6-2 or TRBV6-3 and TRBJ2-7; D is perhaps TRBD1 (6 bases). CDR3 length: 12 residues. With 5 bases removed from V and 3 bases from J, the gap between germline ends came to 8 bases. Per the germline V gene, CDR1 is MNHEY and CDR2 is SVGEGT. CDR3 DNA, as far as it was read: TGTGCCAGCAGTCTGGACAGCTACGAG. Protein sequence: CASSLDSYE. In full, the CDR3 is CASSLDSYEQYF.

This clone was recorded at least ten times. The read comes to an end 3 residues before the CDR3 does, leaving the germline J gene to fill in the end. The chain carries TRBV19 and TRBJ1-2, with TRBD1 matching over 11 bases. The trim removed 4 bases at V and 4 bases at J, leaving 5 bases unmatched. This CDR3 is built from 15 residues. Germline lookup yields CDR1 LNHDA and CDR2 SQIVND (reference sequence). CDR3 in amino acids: CASSRTGGGSYGYTF. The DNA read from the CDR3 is TGTGCCAGTAGTAGGACAGGGGGCGGAAGCTATGGC. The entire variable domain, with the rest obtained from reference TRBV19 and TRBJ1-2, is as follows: DGGITQSPKYLFRKEGQNVTLSCEQNLNHDAMYWYRQDPGQGLRLIYYSQIVNDFQKGDIAEGYSVSREKKESFPLTVTSAQKNPTAFYLCASSRTGGGSYGYTFGSGTRLTVV.

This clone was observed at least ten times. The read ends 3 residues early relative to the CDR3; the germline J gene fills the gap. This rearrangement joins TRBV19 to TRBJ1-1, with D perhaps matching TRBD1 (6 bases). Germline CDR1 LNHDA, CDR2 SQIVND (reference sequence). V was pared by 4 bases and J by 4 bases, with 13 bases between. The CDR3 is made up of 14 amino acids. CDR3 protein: CASSKGEPGTEAFF. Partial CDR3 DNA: TGTGCCAGTAGTAAGGGGGAACCTGGCACTGAA.

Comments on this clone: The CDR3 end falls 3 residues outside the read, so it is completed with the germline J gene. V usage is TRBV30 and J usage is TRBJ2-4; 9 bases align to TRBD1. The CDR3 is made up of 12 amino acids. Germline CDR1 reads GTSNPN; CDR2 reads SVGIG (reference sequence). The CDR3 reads CAWSIQTGGQYF. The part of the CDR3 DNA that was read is TGTGCCTGGAGCATTCAGACAGGGGGT.

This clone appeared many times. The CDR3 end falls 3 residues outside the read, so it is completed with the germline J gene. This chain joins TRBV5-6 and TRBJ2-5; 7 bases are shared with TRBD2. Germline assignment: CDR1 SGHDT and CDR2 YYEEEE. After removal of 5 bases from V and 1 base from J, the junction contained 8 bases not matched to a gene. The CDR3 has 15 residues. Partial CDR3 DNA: TGTGCCAGCAGGCCCGCCCCTAGCGGCCAAGAGACC. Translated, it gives CASRPAPSGQET. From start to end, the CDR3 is CASRPAPSGQETQYF.

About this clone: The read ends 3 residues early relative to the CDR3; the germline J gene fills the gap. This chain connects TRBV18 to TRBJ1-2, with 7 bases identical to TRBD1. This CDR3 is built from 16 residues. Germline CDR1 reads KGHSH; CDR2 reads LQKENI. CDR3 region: CATLPLTTGSYNDYTF. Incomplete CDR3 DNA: TGTGCCACGTTACCTCTAACGACAGGGTCCTACAATGAC.

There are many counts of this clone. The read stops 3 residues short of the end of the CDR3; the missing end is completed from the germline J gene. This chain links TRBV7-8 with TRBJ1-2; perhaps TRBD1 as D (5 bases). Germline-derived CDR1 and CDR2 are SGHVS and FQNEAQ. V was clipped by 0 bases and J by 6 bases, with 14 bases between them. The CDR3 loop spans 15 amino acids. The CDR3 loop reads CASSLARGGMHGYTF. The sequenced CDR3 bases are TGTGCCAGCAGCTTAGCAAGGGGTGGGATGCATGGC.

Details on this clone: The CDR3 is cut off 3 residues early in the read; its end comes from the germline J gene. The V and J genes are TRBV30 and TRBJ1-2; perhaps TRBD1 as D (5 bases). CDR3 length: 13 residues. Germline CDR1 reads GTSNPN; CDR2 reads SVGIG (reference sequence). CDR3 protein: CAWAVGGSYDYTF. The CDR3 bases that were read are TGTGCCTGGGCGGTGGGGGGGTCCTACGAC.

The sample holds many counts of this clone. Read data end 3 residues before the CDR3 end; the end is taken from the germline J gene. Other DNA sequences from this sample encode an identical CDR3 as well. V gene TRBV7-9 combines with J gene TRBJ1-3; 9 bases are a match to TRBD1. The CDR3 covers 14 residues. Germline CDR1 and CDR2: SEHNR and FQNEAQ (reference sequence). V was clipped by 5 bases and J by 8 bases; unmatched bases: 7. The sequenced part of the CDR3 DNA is TGTGCCAGCAGCCAGGGACAGGGTCAGGACACC. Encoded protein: CASSQGQGQDT. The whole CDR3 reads CASSQGQGQDTIYF.

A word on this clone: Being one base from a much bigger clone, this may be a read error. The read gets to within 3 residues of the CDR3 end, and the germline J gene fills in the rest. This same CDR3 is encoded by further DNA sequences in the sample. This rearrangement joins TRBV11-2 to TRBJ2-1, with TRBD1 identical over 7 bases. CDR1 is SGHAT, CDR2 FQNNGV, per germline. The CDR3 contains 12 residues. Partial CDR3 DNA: TGCGCCAGCACCCTCCAGGGGGATGAG. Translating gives CASTLQGDE. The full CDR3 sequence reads CASTLQGDEQFF.

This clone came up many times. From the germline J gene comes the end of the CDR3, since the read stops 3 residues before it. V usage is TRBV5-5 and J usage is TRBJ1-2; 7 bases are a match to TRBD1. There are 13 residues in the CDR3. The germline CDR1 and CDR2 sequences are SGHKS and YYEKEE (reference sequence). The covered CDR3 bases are TGTGCCAGCAGCTTGGCCACAGGGGAGGGC. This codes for CASSLATGEG. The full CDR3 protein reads CASSLATGEGYTF.

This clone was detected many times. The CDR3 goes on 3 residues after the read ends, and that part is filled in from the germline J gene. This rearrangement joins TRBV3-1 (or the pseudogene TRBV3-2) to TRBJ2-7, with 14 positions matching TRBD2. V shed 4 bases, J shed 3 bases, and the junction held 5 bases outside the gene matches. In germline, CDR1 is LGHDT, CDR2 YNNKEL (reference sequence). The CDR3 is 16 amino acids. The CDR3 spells CASSPPGLAGVYEQYF. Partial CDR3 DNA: TGTGCCAGCAGCCCCCCGGGACTAGCGGGAGTCTACGAG.

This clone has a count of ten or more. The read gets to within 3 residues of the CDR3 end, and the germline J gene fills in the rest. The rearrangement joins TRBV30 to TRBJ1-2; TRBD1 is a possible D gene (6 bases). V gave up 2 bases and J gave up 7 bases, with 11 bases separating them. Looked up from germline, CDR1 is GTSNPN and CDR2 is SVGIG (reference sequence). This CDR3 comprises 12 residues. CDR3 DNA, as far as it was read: TGTGCCTGGAGTAACACACAGGGTGGC. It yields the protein CAWSNTQGG. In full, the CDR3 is CAWSNTQGGYTF.

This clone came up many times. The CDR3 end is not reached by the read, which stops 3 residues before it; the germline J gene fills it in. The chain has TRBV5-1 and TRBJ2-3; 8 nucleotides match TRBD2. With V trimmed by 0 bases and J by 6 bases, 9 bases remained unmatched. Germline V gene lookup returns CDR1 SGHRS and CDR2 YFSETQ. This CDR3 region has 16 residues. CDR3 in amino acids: CASSLAGGTSLDTQYF. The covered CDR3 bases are TGCGCCAGCAGCTTGGCGGGGGGGACTAGTCTCGATACG.

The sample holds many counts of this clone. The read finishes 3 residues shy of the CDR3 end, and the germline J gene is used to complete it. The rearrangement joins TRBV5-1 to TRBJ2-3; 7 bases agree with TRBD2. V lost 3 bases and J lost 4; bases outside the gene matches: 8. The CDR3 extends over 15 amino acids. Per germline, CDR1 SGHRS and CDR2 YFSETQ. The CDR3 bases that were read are TGCGCCAGCAGCTCGGGACTATCAGTTCCAGATACG. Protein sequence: CASSSGLSVPDT. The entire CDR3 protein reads CASSSGLSVPDTQYF. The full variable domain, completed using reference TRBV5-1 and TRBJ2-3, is KAGVTQTPRYLIKTRGQQVTLSCSPISGHRSVSWYQQTPGQGLQFLFEYFSETQRNKGNFPGRFSGRQFSNSRSEMNVSTLELGDSALYLCASSSGLSVPDTQYFGPGTRLTVL.

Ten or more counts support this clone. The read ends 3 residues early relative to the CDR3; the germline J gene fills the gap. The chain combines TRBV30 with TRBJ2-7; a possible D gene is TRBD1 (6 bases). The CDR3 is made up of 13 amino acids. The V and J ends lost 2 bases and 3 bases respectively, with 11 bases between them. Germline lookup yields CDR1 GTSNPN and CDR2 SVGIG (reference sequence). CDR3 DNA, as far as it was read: TGTGCCTGGAGTAAGGGACAAGGCTACGAG. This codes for CAWSKGQGYE. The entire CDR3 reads CAWSKGQGYEQYF.

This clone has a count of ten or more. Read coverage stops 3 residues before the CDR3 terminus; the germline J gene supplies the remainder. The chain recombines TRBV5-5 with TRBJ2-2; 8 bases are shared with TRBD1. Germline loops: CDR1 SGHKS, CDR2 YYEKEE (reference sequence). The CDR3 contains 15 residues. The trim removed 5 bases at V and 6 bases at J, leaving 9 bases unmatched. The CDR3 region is CASSPDRVDAGELFF. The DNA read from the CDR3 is TGTGCCAGCAGTCCGGACAGGGTGGATGCCGGGGAG.

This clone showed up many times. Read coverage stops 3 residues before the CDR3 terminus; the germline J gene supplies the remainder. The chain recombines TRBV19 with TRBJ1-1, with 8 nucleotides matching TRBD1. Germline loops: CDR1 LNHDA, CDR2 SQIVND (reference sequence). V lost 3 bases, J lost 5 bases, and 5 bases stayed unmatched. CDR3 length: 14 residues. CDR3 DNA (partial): TGTGCCAGTAGTATGTCACAGGGGGGAACTGAA. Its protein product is CASSMSQGGTE. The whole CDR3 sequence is CASSMSQGGTEAFF. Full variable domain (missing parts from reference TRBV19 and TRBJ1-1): DGGITQSPKYLFRKEGQNVTLSCEQNLNHDAMYWYRQDPGQGLRLIYYSQIVNDFQKGDIAEGYSVSREKKESFPLTVTSAQKNPTAFYLCASSMSQGGTEAFFGQGTRLTVV.

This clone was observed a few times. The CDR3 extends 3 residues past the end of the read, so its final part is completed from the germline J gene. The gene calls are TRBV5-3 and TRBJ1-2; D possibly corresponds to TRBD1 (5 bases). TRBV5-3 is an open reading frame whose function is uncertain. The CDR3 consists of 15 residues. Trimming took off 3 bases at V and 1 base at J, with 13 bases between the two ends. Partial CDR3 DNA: TGTGCCAGAAGCTGGGCTTGGGGCAGTAACTATGGC. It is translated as CARSWAWGSNYG. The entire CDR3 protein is CARSWAWGSNYGYTF.

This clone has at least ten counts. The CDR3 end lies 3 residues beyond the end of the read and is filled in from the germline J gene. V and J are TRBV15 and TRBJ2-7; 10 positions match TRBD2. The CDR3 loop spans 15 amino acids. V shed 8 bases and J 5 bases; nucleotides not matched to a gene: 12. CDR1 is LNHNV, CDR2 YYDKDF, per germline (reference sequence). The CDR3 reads CATVEASGSTNEQYF. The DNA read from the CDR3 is TGTGCCACCGTCGAGGCTAGCGGGAGTACCAACGAG.

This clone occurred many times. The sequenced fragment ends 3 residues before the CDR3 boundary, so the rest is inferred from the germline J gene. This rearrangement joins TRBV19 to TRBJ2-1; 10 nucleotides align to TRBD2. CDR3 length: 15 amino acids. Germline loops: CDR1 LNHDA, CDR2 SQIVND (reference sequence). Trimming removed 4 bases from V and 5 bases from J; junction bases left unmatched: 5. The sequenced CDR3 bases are TGTGCCAGTAGTAAGGGCAGCGGGAGGGACAATGAG. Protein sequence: CASSKGSGRDNE. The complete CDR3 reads CASSKGSGRDNEQFF. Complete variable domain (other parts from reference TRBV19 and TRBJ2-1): DGGITQSPKYLFRKEGQNVTLSCEQNLNHDAMYWYRQDPGQGLRLIYYSQIVNDFQKGDIAEGYSVSREKKESFPLTVTSAQKNPTAFYLCASSKGSGRDNEQFFGPGTRLTVL.

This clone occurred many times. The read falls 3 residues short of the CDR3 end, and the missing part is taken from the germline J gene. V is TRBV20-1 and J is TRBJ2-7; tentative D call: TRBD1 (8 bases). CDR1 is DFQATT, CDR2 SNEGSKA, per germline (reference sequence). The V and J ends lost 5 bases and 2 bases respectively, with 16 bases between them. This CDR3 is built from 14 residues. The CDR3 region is CSAPNRGGPYEQYF. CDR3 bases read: TGCAGTGCTCCGAACAGGGGGGGACCCTACGAG.

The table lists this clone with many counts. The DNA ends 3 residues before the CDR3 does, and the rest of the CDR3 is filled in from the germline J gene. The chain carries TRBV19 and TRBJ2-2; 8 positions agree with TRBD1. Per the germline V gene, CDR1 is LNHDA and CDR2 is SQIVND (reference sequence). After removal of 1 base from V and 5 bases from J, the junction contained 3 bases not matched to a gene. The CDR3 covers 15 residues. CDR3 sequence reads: CASSIGTGRTGELFF. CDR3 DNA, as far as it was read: TGTGCCAGTAGTATAGGGACAGGGCGGACCGGGGAG.

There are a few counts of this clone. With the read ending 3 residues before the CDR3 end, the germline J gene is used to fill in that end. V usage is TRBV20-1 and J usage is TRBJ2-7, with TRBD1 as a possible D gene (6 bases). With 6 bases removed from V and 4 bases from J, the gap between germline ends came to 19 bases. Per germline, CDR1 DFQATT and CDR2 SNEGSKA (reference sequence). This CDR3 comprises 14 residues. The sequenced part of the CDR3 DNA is TGCAGTGCAATTGCGGCAGGGGAAGCGTACGAG. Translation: CSAIAAGEAYE. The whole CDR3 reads CSAIAAGEAYEQYF.

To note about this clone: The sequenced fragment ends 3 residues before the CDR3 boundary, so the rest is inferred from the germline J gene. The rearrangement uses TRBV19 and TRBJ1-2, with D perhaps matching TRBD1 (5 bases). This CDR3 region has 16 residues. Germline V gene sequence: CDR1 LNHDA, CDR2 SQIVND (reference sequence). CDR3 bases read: TGTGCCACAACCTCCGGAAGAGCGGGACCCTACAATGAC. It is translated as CATTSGRAGPYND. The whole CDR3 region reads CATTSGRAGPYNDYTF.